This T cell receptor (beta chain) was documented in a study of T cells in Graves' hyperthyroidism and ophthalmopathy. Across the whole study: Prior to any treatment, at the point of initial diagnosis, peripheral blood was collected.

Findings and limits, study-wide: Most thyroid clonotypes expanded above 0.001 appeared in blood too.

Germline-derived CDR1 and CDR2 are MDHEN and SYDVKM. V gave up 6 bases and J gave up 1 base, with 13 bases separating them. This CDR3 spans 15 amino acids. Points on this clonotype: What it binds is unknown.

Authors of the study amplified TCR beta CDR3 regions from RNA transcripts. HTBI primers were employed in a first-round RT-PCR of the TCR CDR3. TCRdb analysed the multiplex PCR reads with MiXCR anew, one entry per CDR3 protein. The data show 250,000 to 300,000 distinct CDR3 sequences, around 19% seen once. The clonotype originates from a man between 45 and 60 years old with Graves' ophthalmopathy. Sequenced: blood. This chain connects TRBV28 to TRBJ1-3; tentative D call: TRBD1 (5 bases). This CDR3 reads CASRNPGISGNTIYF. In DNA, the CDR3 is TGTGCCAGCAGAAACCCAGGGATTTCTGGAAACACCATATATTTT.